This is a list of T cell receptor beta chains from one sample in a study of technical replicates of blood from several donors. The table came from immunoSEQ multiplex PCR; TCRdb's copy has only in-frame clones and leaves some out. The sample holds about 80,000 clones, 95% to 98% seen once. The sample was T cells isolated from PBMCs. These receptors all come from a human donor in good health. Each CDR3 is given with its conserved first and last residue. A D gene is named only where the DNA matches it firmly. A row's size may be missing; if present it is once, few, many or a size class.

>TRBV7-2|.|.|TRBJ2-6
TGTGCCAGCAGCTTAGACAGTGCCTCTGGGGCCAACGTCCTGACTTTC
CASSLDSASGANVLTF
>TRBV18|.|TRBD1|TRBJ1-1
TGTGCCAGCTCCCCCCTGGTTCAGGGGGCTCAAGACACTGAAGCTTTCTTT
CASSPLVQGAQDTEAFF
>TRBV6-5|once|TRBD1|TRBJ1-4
TGTGCCAGCAGCCGCCGGGACAGGGGAGTGGGACTGTTTTTT
CASSRRDRGVGLFF
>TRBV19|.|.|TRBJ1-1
TGTGCCAGTAGTATAATTGGGGGCCACACTGAAGCTTTCTTT
CASSIIGGHTEAFF
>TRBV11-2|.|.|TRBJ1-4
TGTGCCGGCAGCTCTGCTGGTCCGTCTACAACTAATGAAAAACTGTTTTTT
CAGSSAGPSTTNEKLFF
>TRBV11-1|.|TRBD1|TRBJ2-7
TGTGCCAGCAGCTGGGACAGGAGGGCAGGCGAGCAGTACTTC
CASSWDRRAGEQYF
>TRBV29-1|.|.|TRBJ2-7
TGCAGCGTAATAGTGTTGGCCTACGAGCAGTACTTC
CSVIVLAYEQYF
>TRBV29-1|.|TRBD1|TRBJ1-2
TGCAGCGTTGAAGATCGAGGGACAGGGGGCTCTGGCTACACCTTC
CSVEDRGTGGSGYTF
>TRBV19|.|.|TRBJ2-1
TGTGCCAGTAGGGTCGCGGGCTATCCGCACAATGAGCAGTTCTTC
CASRVAGYPHNEQFF
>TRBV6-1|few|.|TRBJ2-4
TGTGCCAGCAGTGAAGCATACTGGGGAGACATTCAGTACTTC
CASSEAYWGDIQYF
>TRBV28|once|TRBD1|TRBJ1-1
TGTGCCAGCAGTCGACAGGGTTCGGGTTCAACTGAAGCTTTCTTT
CASSRQGSGSTEAFF
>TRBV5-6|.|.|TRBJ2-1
TGTGCCAGCAGCCCAAAAGAGTGGTCCAATGAGCAGTTCTTC
CASSPKEWSNEQFF
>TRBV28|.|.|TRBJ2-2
TGTGCCAGCAGTTTGTTAGGGGAGCTGTTTTTT
CASSLLGELFF
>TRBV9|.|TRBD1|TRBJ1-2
TGTGCCAGCAGCGCGGGACAGGGTTTTCTTTCTAACTATGGCTACACCTTC
CASSAGQGFLSNYGYTF
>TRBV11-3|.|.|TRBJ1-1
TGTGCCAGCAGACTGATGAACACTGAAGCTTTCTTT
CASRLMNTEAFF
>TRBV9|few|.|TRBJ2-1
TGTGCCAGCAGCCCGGGGAATGAGCAGTTCTTC
CASSPGNEQFF
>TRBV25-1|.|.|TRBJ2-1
TGTGCCAGCAGTGAATGGGGAACAGCGGAACTTTGGGATGAGCAGTTCTTC
CASSEWGTAELWDEQFF
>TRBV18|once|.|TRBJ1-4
TGTGCCAGCGAACAGGGCTCTAGTAATGAAAAACTGTTTTTT
CASEQGSSNEKLFF
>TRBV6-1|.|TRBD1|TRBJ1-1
TGTGCCAGCAACTATGACAGGGGAGATACTGAAGCTTTCTTT
CASNYDRGDTEAFF
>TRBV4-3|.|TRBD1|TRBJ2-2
TGCGCCAGCAGCCAAGGGGACAGGGTTTTTAAGGAGCTGTTTTTT
CASSQGDRVFKELFF
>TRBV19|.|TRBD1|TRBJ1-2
TGTGCCAGTAGGACACAGGGGGCAAACTATGGCTACACCTTC
CASRTQGANYGYTF
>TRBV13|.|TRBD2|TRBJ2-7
TGTGCCACGGGGGGGGGCAGCCGCTCCTACGAGCAGTACTTC
CATGGGSRSYEQYF
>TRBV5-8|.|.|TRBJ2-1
TGTGCCAGCAGCTTGTACCAGGGGTACAATGAGCAGTTCTTC
CASSLYQGYNEQFF
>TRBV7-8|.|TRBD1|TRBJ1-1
TGTGCCAGCAGCTTCCGGGACAGGAACACTGAAGCTTTCTTT
CASSFRDRNTEAFF
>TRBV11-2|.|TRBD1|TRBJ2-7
TGTGCCAGCAGCAAACCGGGACAGCCCTACGAGCAGTACTTC
CASSKPGQPYEQYF
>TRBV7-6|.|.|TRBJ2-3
TGTGCCAGCAGCTTCACGGGGGGCACAGATACGCAGTATTTT
CASSFTGGTDTQYF
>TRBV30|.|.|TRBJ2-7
TGTGCCTGGAAACTGGGCACCGGGAACGAGCAGTACTTC
CAWKLGTGNEQYF
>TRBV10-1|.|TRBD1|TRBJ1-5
TGCGCCAGCAGTGATCCTCAGGGGGTCGATTATAGCAATCAGCCCCAGCATTTT
CASSDPQGVDYSNQPQHF
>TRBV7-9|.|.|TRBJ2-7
TGTGCCAGCAGCTTAGCCAACTACGAGCAGTACTTC
CASSLANYEQYF
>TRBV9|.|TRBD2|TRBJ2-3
TGTGCCAGCAGCGGACTAGCGGGTGCAGATACGCAGTATTTT
CASSGLAGADTQYF
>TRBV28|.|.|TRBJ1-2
TGTGCCAGCAGTTTGTGGGCCACCGGCTACACCTTC
CASSLWATGYTF
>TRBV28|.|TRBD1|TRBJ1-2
TGTGCCAGCAGCCCTGACAGGGGCTATGGCTACACCTTC
CASSPDRGYGYTF
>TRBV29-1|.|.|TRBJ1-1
TGCAGCTCCAGACTGACGAACACTGAAGCTTTCTTT
CSSRLTNTEAFF
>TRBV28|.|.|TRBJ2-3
TGTGCCAGCGGGGACAAGGGGTCGACAGATACGCAGTATTTT
CASGDKGSTDTQYF
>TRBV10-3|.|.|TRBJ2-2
TGTGCCATCAGTGGAACTAGTGGGTGGGCCGGGGAGCTGTTTTTT
CAISGTSGWAGELFF
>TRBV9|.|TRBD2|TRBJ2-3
TGTGCCAGCAGCGTAGAACTAGCGGGAGGGCCTAGGCCCACAGATACGCAGTATTTT
CASSVELAGGPRPTDTQYF
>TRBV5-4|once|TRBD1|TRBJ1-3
TGTGCCAGCAGCTTGGGACAGGGTTTAGGAAACACCATATATTTT
CASSLGQGLGNTIYF
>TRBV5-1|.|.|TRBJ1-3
TGCGCCAGCAGCTCATCCCCCTTAGAAAGCTCTGGAAACACCATATATTTT
CASSSSPLESSGNTIYF
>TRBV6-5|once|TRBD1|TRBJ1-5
TGTGCCAGCAGCCCGGGACAGGGATTTGACCAGCCCCAGCATTTT
CASSPGQGFDQPQHF
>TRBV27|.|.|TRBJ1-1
TGTGCCAGCAGTTACGGACGGGGGAACACTGAAGCTTTCTTT
CASSYGRGNTEAFF
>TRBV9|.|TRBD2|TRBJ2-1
TGTGCCAGCAGCGTGACAATAACAGGGTCAAGCGGGAGGGCCTTTGAGCAGTTCTTC
CASSVTITGSSGRAFEQFF
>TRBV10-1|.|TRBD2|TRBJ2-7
TGCGCCAGCAGTAGCGGGAGAACTCCAACCGAGCAGTACTTC
CASSSGRTPTEQYF
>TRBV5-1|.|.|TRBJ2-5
TGCGCCAGCAGCAGGAGAGGACAGAGGGAGACCCAGTACTTC
CASSRRGQRETQYF
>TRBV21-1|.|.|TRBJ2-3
TGTGCCAGCGGACCCGGGACTAGCGGGACTGGGGATACGCAGTATTTT
CASGPGTSGTGDTQYF
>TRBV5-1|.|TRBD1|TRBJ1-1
TGCGCCAGCAGCGTACAGGGGATGAACACTGAAGCTTTCTTT
CASSVQGMNTEAFF
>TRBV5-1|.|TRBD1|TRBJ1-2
TGCGCCAGCAGCTTAATCCCCGGGACAGTGGGGGAGGGCTACACCTTC
CASSLIPGTVGEGYTF
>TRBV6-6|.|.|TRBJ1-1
TGTGCCAGCAGTTACTCCTCGAACACTGAAGCTTTCTTT
CASSYSSNTEAFF
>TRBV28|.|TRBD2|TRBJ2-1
TGTGCCAGCGGATCCCTAGCGGGAGTAATCTACAATGAGCAGTTCTTC
CASGSLAGVIYNEQFF
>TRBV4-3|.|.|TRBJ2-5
TGCGCCAGCAGCCAAGATCTGGGGCCGCAAGAGACCCAGTACTTC
CASSQDLGPQETQYF
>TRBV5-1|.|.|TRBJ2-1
TGCGCCAGCCTGTCCGGGTACGGCAATGAGCAGTTCTTC
CASLSGYGNEQFF
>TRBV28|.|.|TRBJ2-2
TGTGCCAGCAGTTTGCTACAGCTAAACACCGGGGAGCTGTTTTTT
CASSLLQLNTGELFF
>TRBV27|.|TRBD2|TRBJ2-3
TGTGCCAGCAGCCTAGCGGGCAGCACAGATACGCAGTATTTT
CASSLAGSTDTQYF
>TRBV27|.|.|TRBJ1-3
TGTGCCAGCAGTTTTGACAGGCGTGCTGGAAACACCATATATTTT
CASSFDRRAGNTIYF
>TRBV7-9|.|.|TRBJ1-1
TGTGCCAGCGGCTCGGTCATGAACACTGAAGCTTTCTTT
CASGSVMNTEAFF
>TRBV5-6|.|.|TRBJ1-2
TGTGCCAGCAGCTACCATAGGGAGCCCAACTATGGCTACACCTTC
CASSYHREPNYGYTF
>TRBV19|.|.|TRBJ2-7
TGTGCCAGTAGACAGGGTGTGCGCGAGCAGTACTTC
CASRQGVREQYF
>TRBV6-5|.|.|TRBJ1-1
TGTGCCAGCAGTTACTCGAGCATTTACACTGAAGCTTTCTTT
CASSYSSIYTEAFF
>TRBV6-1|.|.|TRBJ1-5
TGTGCCAGCAGTGATGGGGGGCAGCCCCAGCATTTT
CASSDGGQPQHF
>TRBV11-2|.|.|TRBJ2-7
TGTGCCAGCAGTCCGTCCGTAGGGGGGGCCTACGAGCAGTACTTC
CASSPSVGGAYEQYF
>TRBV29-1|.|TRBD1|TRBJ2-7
TGCAGCGTTGATGGCGCGATGACAGGGGGCAAGCCCTCATCGAACGAGCAGTACTTC
CSVDGAMTGGKPSSNEQYF